These 10 T cell receptor beta chains were sequenced from one sample in a study of naive and memory T cell subsets. Study results and caveats: Especially in CD8 cells, naive repertoires contained a few larger clonotypes, possibly CD45RA-re-expressing memory cells.

Their specific antigens are unknown. The beta constant-region primer was an equimolar mix of two oligonucleotides covering TRBC1 and TRBC2. Nested alpha and beta constant-region primers with the SP2 primer drove four PCR rounds on ligated cDNA. TCRdb re-called the UMI-ligation and nested PCR reads with MiXCR, one entry per CDR3 protein. The data contain around 100,000 distinct CDR3 sequences, approximately 14% of them singletons. Source material: naive CD8+ T cells from blood. These receptors were taken from a human donor in good health.

V is TRBV7-9 and J is TRBJ1-5; D not certain. V lost 5 bases to trimming and J lost 1 base, with 12 bases between them. The CDR3 is 15 residues long. Germline loops: CDR1 SEHNR, CDR2 FQNEAQ (reference sequence). The CDR3 DNA sequence: TGTGCCAGCAGCGGACGGGGTTCGAGCAATCAGCCCCAGCATTTT. It translates to CASSGRGSSNQPQHF.

The CDR3, as DNA: TGTGCCAGCAGCTTACCCAGCTCTCGCCCAGATACGCAGTATTTT. This encodes CASSLPSSRPDTQYF. The chain employs TRBV7-9 and TRBJ2-3; no definite D call. V dropped 2 bases and J dropped 4 bases, with 13 bases sitting between them. CDR3 length: 15 residues. Germline assignment: CDR1 SEHNR and CDR2 FQNEAQ (reference sequence).

The genes are TRBV7-9 and TRBJ2-7; D not resolved. The V end lost 4 bases, the J end lost 4 bases, and 11 bases lay between the germline ends. CDR3 length: 13 residues. Looked up from germline, CDR1 is SEHNR and CDR2 is FQNEAQ (reference sequence). The CDR3 DNA sequence: TGTGCCAGCAGCTCACCGACTGGGTACGAGCAGTACTTC. Encoded protein: CASSSPTGYEQYF.

The V call is TRBV24-1, the J call TRBJ1-2; 7 bases map to TRBD1. With 1 base clipped from V and 7 bases from J, the junction kept 5 bases outside the gene matches. This CDR3 is built from 14 residues. Germline V gene lookup returns CDR1 KGHDR and CDR2 SFDVKD. The CDR3 DNA reads TGTGCCACCAGTGATTTCGAAGGGGGCGTTGGCTACACCTTC. This encodes CATSDFEGGVGYTF.

V and J are TRBV6-2 or TRBV6-3 and TRBJ1-5; 8 bases are shared with TRBD1. The ends lost 0 bases at V and 3 bases at J; junction bases unmatched: 10. CDR1 is MNHEY and CDR2 is SVGEGT in the germline V gene. The CDR3 contains 18 residues. For the CDR3, the DNA is TGTGCCAGCAGTTACTCGGACAGGGCTACATGGTCCAATCAGCCCCAGCATTTT. Its translation is CASSYSDRATWSNQPQHF.

The gene calls are TRBV12-3 or TRBV12-4 and TRBJ2-2; 12 bases agree with TRBD1. Unmatched junction bases numbered 19, after V lost 10 bases and J lost 4 bases. CDR3 length equals 19 residues. CDR3 sequence reads: CATLAGTGGVHSGTGELFF. The CDR3 DNA sequence: TGTGCCACCCTGGCCGGGACAGGGGGCGTTCACTCGGGCACCGGGGAGCTGTTTTTT.

This clonotype was seen a handful of times. The CDR3, as DNA: TGTGCCAGCAGTACACAGGGGGGTGAGCAGTTCTTC. It is translated as CASSTQGGEQFF. The rearrangement joins TRBV28 to TRBJ2-1, with 8 bases that match TRBD1. CDR1 and CDR2 (germline): MDHEN, SYDVKM. The junction had 3 bases not matched to a gene; V was cut back by 5 bases and J by 9 bases. CDR3 length: 12 residues.

The gene calls are TRBV4-3 and TRBJ2-3, with 11 bases lining up with TRBD1. This CDR3 comprises 16 residues. The V and J ends lost 6 bases and 0 bases, in that order; junction bases with no gene match: 5. Germline lookup yields CDR1 LGHNA and CDR2 YSLEER. This chain's CDR3 is CASSPGTGGSTDTQYF. The CDR3 region has the DNA TGCGCCAGCAGTCCGGGGACAGGGGGTAGCACAGATACGCAGTATTTT.

The chain recombines TRBV10-3 with TRBJ1-5; D remains unclear. Between the trimmed V and J ends, which lost 0 bases and 4 bases, there was a span of 28 bases. This CDR3 spans 21 amino acids. Germline CDR1 and CDR2: ENHRY and SYGVKD. The DNA of the CDR3 is TGTGCCATCAGTGAGTCGTTAAGAGAACAACCGCGTAGTGGTAAGAATCAGCCCCAGCATTTT. Residues: CAISESLREQPRSGKNQPQHF.

This clonotype was seen many times. This sequence joins TRBV5-4 and TRBJ2-7; 7 bases are shared with TRBD1. V gave up 5 bases and J gave up 0 bases; unmatched junction bases: 8. The germline V gene has CDR1 SGHNT and CDR2 YYREEE (reference sequence). The CDR3 spans 15 residues. In DNA, the CDR3 is TGTGCCAGCAGGCCCGGGACAGCTGACTCCTACGAGCAGTACTTC. Amino acids: CASRPGTADSYEQYF. The full variable domain, with the rest looked up from reference TRBV5-4 and TRBJ2-7, is ETGVTQSPTHLIKTRGQQVTLRCSSQSGHNTVSWYQQALGQGPQFIFQYYREEENGRGNFPPRFSGLQFPNYSSELNVNALELDDSALYLCASRPGTADSYEQYFGPGTRLTVT.